Listed below are T cell receptor beta chains from one sample, sequenced in a study of shared clonotypes between healthy human individuals. TCRdb's copy holds only in-frame clones and misses some; the assay was immunoSEQ multiplex PCR. The sample lists around 1,900,000 clones; over 85% were seen once. The sample comprised naive CD8+ T cells from PBMCs. The receptor set was obtained from a young man in good health. Some clones in this sample may be carry-over from other donors' samples. The CDR3 runs from the conserved cysteine through the conserved F or W. Each record gives: D gene, V gene, clone size, J gene, CDR3 DNA, CDR3 protein. A D gene is named only where the DNA matches it firmly. Size is stated for part of the rows, as once, few or many counts, or as a class when the clone is expanded.

NA	TRBV30	once	TRBJ1-2	TGTGCCTGGAGGGCTGCGGTTGGCGGCTACACCTTC	CAWRAAVGGYTF
NA	TRBV29-1	few	TRBJ1-1	TGCAGCGTCAGAAGACAGGCTGAAGCTTTCTTT	CSVRRQAEAFF
TRBD2	TRBV19	once	TRBJ2-7	TGTGCCAGTAGTATCGGAGCGGGAGAGGGACGCGACGAGCAGTACTTC	CASSIGAGEGRDEQYF
TRBD2	TRBV4-1	NA	TRBJ2-1	TGCGCCAGCAGCCAAGGGGGACTAGCGTACTTCTACAATGAGCAGTTCTTC	CASSQGGLAYFYNEQFF
NA	TRBV7-9	NA	TRBJ2-7	TGTGCCAGCAGCTCCCGAGGTCCGGACTCTTACTACGAGCAGTACTTC	CASSSRGPDSYYEQYF
NA	TRBV2	once	TRBJ1-2	TGTGCCAGCAGTGAGCAGAGGAGAGGGTACTATGGCTACACCTTC	CASSEQRRGYYGYTF
NA	TRBV9	NA	TRBJ2-7	TGTGCCAGCAGCGTAGGCGGGACAAGCTCCTACGAGCAGTACTTC	CASSVGGTSSYEQYF
NA	TRBV10-3	once	TRBJ2-7	TGTGCCATCAGTGAGATTCTTAGGGGACCCGCCTACGAGCAGTACTTC	CAISEILRGPAYEQYF
NA	TRBV6-1	NA	TRBJ2-7	TGTGCCAGCAGTGAATTGGCGCAGGGGAAATACGAGCAGTACTTC	CASSELAQGKYEQYF
NA	TRBV7-2	NA	TRBJ2-7	TGTGCCAGCAGCTTAAGGGCATCCCCCGGTCTCTACGAGCAGTACTTC	CASSLRASPGLYEQYF
NA	TRBV4-1	NA	TRBJ2-7	TGCGCCAGCAGCCAAAGACTAGCCTACGAGCAGTACTTC	CASSQRLAYEQYF
NA	TRBV9	NA	TRBJ2-7	TGTGCCAGCAGCGCAAGACAGGAGATCGCTTCCGAGCAGTACTTC	CASSARQEIASEQYF
NA	TRBV28	NA	TRBJ2-2	TGTGCCAGCAGTACCAGGGAGAACACCGGGGAGCTGTTTTTT	CASSTRENTGELFF
NA	TRBV21-1	NA	TRBJ2-7	TGTGCCAGCAGCACGGACAGGGAAGGCTTCGAGCAGTACTTC	CASSTDREGFEQYF
NA	TRBV19	NA	TRBJ2-3	TGTGCCAGTAGTATAGTGGCAGATACGCAGTATTTT	CASSIVADTQYF
TRBD2	TRBV19	NA	TRBJ2-7	TGTGCCAGTAGTATAGTCGGGACTAGCGTAAACGAGCAGTACTTC	CASSIVGTSVNEQYF
NA	TRBV7-9	NA	TRBJ2-7	TGTGCCAGCCTGGGCGGGACGGGTTCCTACGAGCAGTACTTC	CASLGGTGSYEQYF
NA	TRBV6-1	NA	TRBJ1-1	TGTGCCAGCAGTGAAGTGGGCTGGAACACTGAAGCTTTCTTT	CASSEVGWNTEAFF
NA	TRBV13	NA	TRBJ2-2	TGTGCCAGCAGCTCCCTGGGCTCTACCGGGGAGCTGTTTTTT	CASSSLGSTGELFF
NA	TRBV25-1	once	TRBJ2-7	TGTGCCAGCACAGAGTCAGCCTACGAGCAGTACTTC	CASTESAYEQYF
TRBD1	TRBV2	once	TRBJ2-7	TGTGCCAGCGACAGGGGACCGAGGGAGCAGTACTTC	CASDRGPREQYF
NA	TRBV29-1	NA	TRBJ2-1	TGCAGCGTTCACCGGGACCAGCAGATCTTC	CSVHRDQQIF
NA	TRBV5-4	once	TRBJ2-3	TGTGCCAGCAGCCCCCTCGTCCCAGATACGCAGTATTTT	CASSPLVPDTQYF
NA	TRBV10-2	NA	TRBJ2-1	TGCGCCAGCAGTGAGTCGGACACCTTTCACTACAATGAGCAGTTCTTC	CASSESDTFHYNEQFF
NA	TRBV5-1	NA	TRBJ1-1	TGCGCCAGCAGCTTGGGAGGGGTCCTGAACACTGAAGCTTTCTTT	CASSLGGVLNTEAFF
NA	TRBV27	NA	TRBJ2-1	TGTGCCAGCAGTTTCCAGGGAACGGGCAATGAGCAGTTCTTC	CASSFQGTGNEQFF
NA	TRBV4-1	NA	TRBJ2-1	TGCGCCAGCAGCCAAGAGCTTCCTCCCCGGTGGGAGCAGTTCTTC	CASSQELPPRWEQFF